Listed below are T cell receptor beta chains from one sample, sequenced in a study of OX40 agonist ivuxolimab in advanced cancers. Sequencing was performed with immunoSEQ multiplex PCR; in TCRdb, only in-frame clones are kept and a portion is missing. The data contain tens of thousands of clones, 90% to 95% of them singletons. The specimen comprised CD4+ or CD8+ T cells sorted from blood, sampled in a trial of the OX40 agonist ivuxolimab. Every receptor here comes from an adult with an advanced solid tumor such as melanoma, head and neck, liver or kidney cancer. Both conserved end residues are part of each CDR3. The order of the fields is CDR3 length, D gene, V gene, clone size, J gene, CDR3 DNA, CDR3 protein. The D gene is left open where the match is weak. Only some rows state a clone size, as once, few, many or a class for expanded clones.

14	NA	TRBV18	NA	TRBJ1-3	TGTGCCAGCTCACGGCAAGACTCTGGAAACACCATATATTTT	CASSRQDSGNTIYF
12	TRBD2	TRBV6-1	NA	TRBJ2-7	TGTGCCAGCATGAGCGGGAGCCACGAGCAGTACTTC	CASMSGSHEQYF
13	NA	TRBV5-4	NA	TRBJ1-2	TGTGCCAGCAGCTTAAGAGGGGACTATGGCTACACCTTC	CASSLRGDYGYTF
16	TRBD2	TRBV28	NA	TRBJ2-5	TGTGCCAGCACCTGGGGGGGTATCTCAACTCAAGAGACCCAGTACTTC	CASTWGGISTQETQYF
13	NA	TRBV2	NA	TRBJ1-1	TGTGCCAGCCTGCCCCAGGGATTCACTGAAGCTTTCTTT	CASLPQGFTEAFF
14	TRBD2	TRBV5-6	NA	TRBJ2-1	TGTGCCAGCAGCCCTAGCGGGGGGGCCCGTGAGCAGTTCTTC	CASSPSGGAREQFF
13	NA	TRBV5-4	NA	TRBJ1-1	TGTGCCAGCAGGGGGGTAGAGAACACTGAAGCTTTCTTT	CASRGVENTEAFF
13	NA	TRBV2	NA	TRBJ2-5	TGTGCCAGCAGGGAGGGGGGCCGAGAGACCCAGTACTTC	CASREGGRETQYF
15	NA	TRBV4-3	once	TRBJ2-2	TGCGCCAGCAGCCAAGAATGGTTAGCGGCCGGGGAGCTGTTTTTT	CASSQEWLAAGELFF
15	NA	TRBV2	NA	TRBJ2-3	TGTGCCAGCAGTGAAGCGCTTCTGGCCCGGGATACGCAGTATTTT	CASSEALLARDTQYF
16	TRBD1	TRBV6-1	NA	TRBJ1-5	TGTGCCAGCAGTGAAGCAGGAGGGGGCTACAATCAGCCCCAGCATTTT	CASSEAGGGYNQPQHF
14	NA	TRBV5-6	NA	TRBJ1-2	TGTGCCAGCTCCCGGGGCGAGATCAACTATGGCTACACCTTC	CASSRGEINYGYTF
16	TRBD2	TRBV10-1	NA	TRBJ2-1	TGCGCCAGCAGTGAGTCGATGGCTAGCGGGAGGTATGAGCAGTTCTTC	CASSESMASGRYEQFF
12	NA	TRBV19	NA	TRBJ2-1	TGTGCCAGTAGTAGGGTAGACAATGAGCAGTTCTTC	CASSRVDNEQFF
13	TRBD1	TRBV5-1	NA	TRBJ2-5	TGCGCCAGCAGCATGGGACAGTCAGAGACCCAGTACTTC	CASSMGQSETQYF
15	NA	TRBV6-5	NA	TRBJ2-3	TGTGCCAGCAGTTACAATTGGCGGGGCACAGATACGCAGTATTTT	CASSYNWRGTDTQYF
15	TRBD1	TRBV27	NA	TRBJ2-7	TGTGCCAGCAGTTTATATGGCAGGGGGCTGAGCGAGCAGTACTTC	CASSLYGRGLSEQYF
13	TRBD2	TRBV4-1	NA	TRBJ2-1	TGCGCCAGCAGCCAAGGACGGGAGGATGAGCAGTTCTTC	CASSQGREDEQFF
14	NA	TRBV7-8	NA	TRBJ1-2	TGTGCCAGCAGCTTATACCAAAGACCGGAGGGCTACACCTTC	CASSLYQRPEGYTF
13	NA	TRBV6-4	NA	TRBJ2-3	TGTGCCAGCAGTGATAGGGGCCCAGATACGCAGTATTTT	CASSDRGPDTQYF
11	NA	TRBV2	NA	TRBJ2-7	TGTGCCAGCAGTGTTCGGTACGAGCAGTACTTC	CASSVRYEQYF
13	NA	TRBV7-3	NA	TRBJ1-6	TGTGCCAGCAGCTCCTTACAGGACTCACCCCTCCACTTT	CASSSLQDSPLHF
13	NA	TRBV7-2	NA	TRBJ2-1	TGTGCCAGCAGCATGGACCTATACAATGAGCAGTTCTTC	CASSMDLYNEQFF
17	TRBD1	TRBV5-1	NA	TRBJ1-4	TGCGCCAGCAGCTTGGATCCAATGGCAGGGGGAAGGGAAAAACTGTTTTTT	CASSLDPMAGGREKLFF
15	TRBD2	TRBV5-1	once	TRBJ2-1	TGCGCCAGCAGCTTGGTGGCGGGAGGGGACAATGAGCAGTTCTTC	CASSLVAGGDNEQFF
16	TRBD2	TRBV15	NA	TRBJ2-2	TGTGCCACCAGCAGAGGACTAGCGGGCAACACCGGGGAGCTGTTTTTT	CATSRGLAGNTGELFF
14	TRBD1	TRBV2	NA	TRBJ2-5	TGTGCCAGCAGTGAGGGGACAGGGAGGGAGACCCAGTACTTC	CASSEGTGRETQYF
16	TRBD2	TRBV12-5	NA	TRBJ2-5	TGTGCTAGTGGTTCCTACAGGACTAGCGGGGGAGAGACCCAGTACTTC	CASGSYRTSGGETQYF
14	TRBD2	TRBV2	NA	TRBJ2-1	TGTGCCAGCAAGGGACTAGAGGACTACAATGAGCAGTTCTTC	CASKGLEDYNEQFF
17	TRBD2	TRBV11-2	NA	TRBJ2-1	TGTGCCAGCAGCCCCTACTATATGGTAGCGGGGACCCAAGAGCAGTTCTTC	CASSPYYMVAGTQEQFF
15	NA	TRBV6-6	NA	TRBJ2-7	TGTGCCAGCAGTTTCCAACCTTCATTTTCCTACGAGCAGTACTTC	CASSFQPSFSYEQYF
13	NA	TRBV4-3	once	TRBJ2-7	TGCGCCAGCAGTCCTGGGCAGCCCTACGAGCAGTACTTC	CASSPGQPYEQYF
11	NA	TRBV2	NA	TRBJ2-5	TGTGCCAGCCGACAGCAAGAGACCCAGTACTTC	CASRQQETQYF
15	TRBD2	TRBV19	NA	TRBJ2-3	TGTGCCAGTAGTGTAACTAGCGGGGGTACAGATACGCAGTATTTT	CASSVTSGGTDTQYF
14	TRBD1	TRBV2	NA	TRBJ2-7	TGTGCCAGCAGCCAGGGGGCAACCTCCTACGAGCAGTACTTC	CASSQGATSYEQYF
17	NA	TRBV12-2	NA	TRBJ2-1	TGTGCAAGTCGCTTAGGTTTAGCCCGCCTGGATTACAATGAGCAGTTCTTC	CASRLGLARLDYNEQFF
14	TRBD1	TRBV6-5	NA	TRBJ1-3	TGTGCCAGCAGTTACCGGGACAGGGTAGACACCATATATTTT	CASSYRDRVDTIYF
13	NA	TRBV18	NA	TRBJ2-7	TGTGCCAGCTCACCACCGTCAGGTTCCGAGCAGTACTTC	CASSPPSGSEQYF
16	TRBD1	TRBV6-5	few	TRBJ1-2	TGTGCCAGCAGTTACAACTCAGGGGGCTCTAACTATGGCTACACCTTC	CASSYNSGGSNYGYTF
15	TRBD2	TRBV15	NA	TRBJ2-1	TGTGCCACCAGCCGAGACTTAGCGGGAGGCAATGAGCAGTTCTTC	CATSRDLAGGNEQFF
15	TRBD2	TRBV9	once	TRBJ2-1	TGTGCCAGCAGCGTTATAGCGGGGAGCTTCAATGAGCAGTTCTTC	CASSVIAGSFNEQFF